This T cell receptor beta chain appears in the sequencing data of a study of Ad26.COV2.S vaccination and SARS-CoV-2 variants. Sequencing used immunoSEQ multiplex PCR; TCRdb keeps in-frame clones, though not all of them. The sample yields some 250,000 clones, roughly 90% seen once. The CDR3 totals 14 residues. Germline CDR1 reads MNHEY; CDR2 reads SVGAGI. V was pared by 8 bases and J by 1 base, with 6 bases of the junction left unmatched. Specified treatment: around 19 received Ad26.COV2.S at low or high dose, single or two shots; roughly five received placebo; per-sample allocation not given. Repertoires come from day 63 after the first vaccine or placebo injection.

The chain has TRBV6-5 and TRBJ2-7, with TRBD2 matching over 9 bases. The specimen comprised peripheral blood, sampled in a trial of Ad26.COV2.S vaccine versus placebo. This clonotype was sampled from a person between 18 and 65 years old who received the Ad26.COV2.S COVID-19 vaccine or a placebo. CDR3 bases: TGTGCCAGCGGGGGAAGCGGGGGGTCCTACGAGCAGTACTTC. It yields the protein CASGGSGGSYEQYF.